This T cell receptor beta chain was identified in a study of technical replicates of blood from several donors. The method was immunoSEQ multiplex PCR; TCRdb's version includes in-frame clones alone and lacks a portion of them. This repertoire shows 72,000 or so clones, about 94% found once; its top ten account for around 0.37%. The CDR3 consists of 15 residues. Germline CDR1 and CDR2: SGDLS and YYNGEE. Trimming at V came to 5 bases and at J to 10 bases, leaving 6 bases not matched to a gene. The sample taken for sequencing was T cells isolated from PBMCs. This sequence joins TRBV9 and TRBJ2-1, with TRBD2 matching over 16 bases. This receptor was taken from a human donor in good health. The CDR3 DNA follows: TGTGCCAGCAGTTTTTCGGGACTAGCGGGGGGGGAGCAGTTCTTC. Residues: CASSFSGLAGGEQFF.